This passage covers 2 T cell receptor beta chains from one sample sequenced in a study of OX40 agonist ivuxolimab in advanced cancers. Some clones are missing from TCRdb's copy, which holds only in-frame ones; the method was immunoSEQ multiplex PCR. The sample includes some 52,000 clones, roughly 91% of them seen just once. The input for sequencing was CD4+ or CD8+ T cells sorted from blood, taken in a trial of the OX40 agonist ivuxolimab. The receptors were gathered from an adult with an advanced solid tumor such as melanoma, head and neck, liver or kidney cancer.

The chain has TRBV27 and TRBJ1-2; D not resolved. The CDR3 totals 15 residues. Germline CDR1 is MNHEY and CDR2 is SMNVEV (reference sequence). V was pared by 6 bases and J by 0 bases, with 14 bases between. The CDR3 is CASSRDQFANYGYTF. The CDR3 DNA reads TGTGCCAGCAGCCGAGACCAGTTCGCTAACTATGGCTACACCTTC.

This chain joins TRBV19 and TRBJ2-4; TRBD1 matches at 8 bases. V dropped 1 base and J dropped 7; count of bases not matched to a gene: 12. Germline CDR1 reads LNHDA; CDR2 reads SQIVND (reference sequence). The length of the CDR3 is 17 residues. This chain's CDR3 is CASSIVDRVGRWNIQYF. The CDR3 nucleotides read TGTGCCAGTAGTATAGTGGACAGGGTTGGGAGGTGGAACATTCAGTACTTC.